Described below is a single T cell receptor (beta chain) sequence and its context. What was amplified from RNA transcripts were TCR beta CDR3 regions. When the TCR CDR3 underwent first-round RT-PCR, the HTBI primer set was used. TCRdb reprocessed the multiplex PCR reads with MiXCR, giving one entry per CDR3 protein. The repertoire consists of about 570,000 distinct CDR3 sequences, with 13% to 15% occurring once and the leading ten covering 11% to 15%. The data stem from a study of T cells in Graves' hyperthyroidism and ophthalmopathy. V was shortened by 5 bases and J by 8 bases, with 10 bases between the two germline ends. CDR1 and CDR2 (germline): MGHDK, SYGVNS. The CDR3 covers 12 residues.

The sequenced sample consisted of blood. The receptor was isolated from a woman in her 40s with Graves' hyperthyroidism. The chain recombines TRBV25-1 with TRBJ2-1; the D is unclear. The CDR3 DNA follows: TGTGCCAGCAGTACCTCAAGCCATGAGCAGTTCTTC. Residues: CASSTSSHEQFF.